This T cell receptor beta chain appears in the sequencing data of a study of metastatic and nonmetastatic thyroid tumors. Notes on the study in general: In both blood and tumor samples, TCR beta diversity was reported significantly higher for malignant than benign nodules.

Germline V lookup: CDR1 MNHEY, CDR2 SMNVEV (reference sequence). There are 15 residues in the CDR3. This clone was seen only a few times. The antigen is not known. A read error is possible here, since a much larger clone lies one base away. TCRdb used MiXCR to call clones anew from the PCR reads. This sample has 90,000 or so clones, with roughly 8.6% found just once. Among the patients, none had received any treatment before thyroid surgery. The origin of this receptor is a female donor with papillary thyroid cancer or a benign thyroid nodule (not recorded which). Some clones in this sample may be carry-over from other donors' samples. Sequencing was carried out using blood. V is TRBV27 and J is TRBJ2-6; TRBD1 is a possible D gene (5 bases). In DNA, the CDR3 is TGTGCCAGCAGTTCCGGTAGCTCTGGGGCCAACTTCCTGACTTTC. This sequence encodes CASSSGSSGANFLTF. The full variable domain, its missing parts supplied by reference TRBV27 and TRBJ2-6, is EAQVTQNPRYLITVTGKKLTVTCSQNMNHEYMSWYRQDPGLGLRQIYYSMNVEVTDKGDVPEGYKVSRKEKRNFPLILESPSPNQTSLYFCASSSGSSGANFLTFGAGSRLTVL.